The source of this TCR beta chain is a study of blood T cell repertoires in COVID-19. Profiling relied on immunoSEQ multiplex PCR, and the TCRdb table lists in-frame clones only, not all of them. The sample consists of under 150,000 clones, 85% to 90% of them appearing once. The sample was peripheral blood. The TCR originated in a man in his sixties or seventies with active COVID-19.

The CDR3: CASSPWTSGRYEQYF. The CDR3 DNA reads as TGTGCCAGCAGTCCTTGGACTAGCGGGAGGTACGAGCAGTACTTC. This chain connects TRBV27 to TRBJ2-7; 14 bases align to TRBD2. J gave up 4 bases and V 5 bases, and 4 bases lay outside the gene matches. Germline V gene lookup returns CDR1 MNHEY and CDR2 SMNVEV (reference sequence). The CDR3 runs to 15 residues.